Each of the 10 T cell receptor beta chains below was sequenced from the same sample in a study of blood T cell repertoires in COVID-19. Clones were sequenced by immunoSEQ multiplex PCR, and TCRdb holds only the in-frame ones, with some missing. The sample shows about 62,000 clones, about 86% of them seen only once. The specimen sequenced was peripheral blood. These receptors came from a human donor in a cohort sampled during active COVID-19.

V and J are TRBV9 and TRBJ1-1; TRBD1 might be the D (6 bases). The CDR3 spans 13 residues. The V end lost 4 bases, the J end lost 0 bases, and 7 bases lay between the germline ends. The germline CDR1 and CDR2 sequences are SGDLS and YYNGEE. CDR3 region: CASSTGLNTEAFF. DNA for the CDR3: TGTGCCAGCAGCACAGGGTTGAACACTGAAGCTTTCTTT.

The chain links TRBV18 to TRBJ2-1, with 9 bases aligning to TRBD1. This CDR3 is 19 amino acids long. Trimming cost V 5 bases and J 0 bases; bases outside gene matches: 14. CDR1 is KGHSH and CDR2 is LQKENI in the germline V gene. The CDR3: CASSRIQGASHSSYNEQFF. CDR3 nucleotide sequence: TGTGCCAGCTCAAGAATACAGGGGGCGAGCCATAGCTCCTACAATGAGCAGTTCTTC.

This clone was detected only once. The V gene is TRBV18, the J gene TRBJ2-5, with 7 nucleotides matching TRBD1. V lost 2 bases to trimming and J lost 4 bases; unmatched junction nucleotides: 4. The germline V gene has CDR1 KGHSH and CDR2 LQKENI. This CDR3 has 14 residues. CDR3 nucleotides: TGTGCCAGCTCACCAAACTCAGGGGGAGAGACCCAGTACTTC. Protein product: CASSPNSGGETQYF.

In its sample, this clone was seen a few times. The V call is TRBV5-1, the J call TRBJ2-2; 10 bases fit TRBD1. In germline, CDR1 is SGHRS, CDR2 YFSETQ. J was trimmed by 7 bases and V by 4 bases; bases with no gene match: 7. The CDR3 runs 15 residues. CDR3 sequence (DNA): TGCGCCAGCAGCCGACAGGGGGCTGTTGGCGGGGAGCTGTTTTTT. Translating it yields CASSRQGAVGGELFF. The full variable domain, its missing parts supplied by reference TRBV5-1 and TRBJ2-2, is KAGVTQTPRYLIKTRGQQVTLSCSPISGHRSVSWYQQTPGQGLQFLFEYFSETQRNKGNFPGRFSGRQFSNSRSEMNVSTLELGDSALYLCASSRQGAVGGELFFGEGSRLTVL.

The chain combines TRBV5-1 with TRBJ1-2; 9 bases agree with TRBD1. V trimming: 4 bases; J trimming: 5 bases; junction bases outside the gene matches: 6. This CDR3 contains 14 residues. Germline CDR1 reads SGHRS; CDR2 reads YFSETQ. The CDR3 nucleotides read TGCGCCAGCAGCCCCCCCGGGACAGGGTATGGCTACACCTTC. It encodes CASSPPGTGYGYTF.

CDR3 coding DNA: TGTGCCAGCAGTTTCAACAGACCCTACGAGCAGTACTTC. It yields the protein CASSFNRPYEQYF. The J gene is TRBJ2-7, the V gene TRBV12-3 or TRBV12-4; the D is unclear. The CDR3 totals 13 residues. V was pared by 3 bases and J by 2 bases, with 8 bases between.

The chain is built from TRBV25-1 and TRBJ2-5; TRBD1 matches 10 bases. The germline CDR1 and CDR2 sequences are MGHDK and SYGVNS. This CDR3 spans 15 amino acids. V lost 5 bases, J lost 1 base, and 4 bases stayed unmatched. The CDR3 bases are TGTGCCAGCAGTCCGGGACAGGGGTTCCAAGAGACCCAGTACTTC. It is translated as CASSPGQGFQETQYF.

CDR3 bases: TGTGCCAGCAGCGCCGGTGGATCGGGTCTCTCTGGAAACACCATATATTTT. Protein: CASSAGGSGLSGNTIYF. This chain links TRBV9 with TRBJ1-3; D ambiguous. The V end was cut by 3 bases, the J end by 0 bases, with 16 bases between. From germline, CDR1 is SGDLS and CDR2 YYNGEE. This CDR3 has 17 residues.

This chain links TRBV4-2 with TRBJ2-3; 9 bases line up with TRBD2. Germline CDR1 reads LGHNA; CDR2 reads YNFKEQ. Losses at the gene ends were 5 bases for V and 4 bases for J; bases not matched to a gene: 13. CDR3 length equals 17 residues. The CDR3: CASSSDVAGGGADTQYF. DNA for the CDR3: TGTGCCAGCAGCTCCGACGTGGCGGGAGGGGGTGCAGATACGCAGTATTTT.

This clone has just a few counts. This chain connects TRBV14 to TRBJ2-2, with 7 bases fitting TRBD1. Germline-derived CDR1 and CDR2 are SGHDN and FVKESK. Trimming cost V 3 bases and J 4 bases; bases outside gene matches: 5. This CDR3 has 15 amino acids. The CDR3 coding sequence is TGTGCCAGCAGCCAGCAGGGGGTGTCCACCGGGGAGCTGTTTTTT. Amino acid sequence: CASSQQGVSTGELFF.